This TCR beta chain came from a study of monozygotic twins with inflammatory bowel disease. Two nested PCRs, run for approximately 17 and 9 cycles, were applied to TCRalpha and TCRbeta cDNA. TCRdb reprocessed the 5' RACE reads and reports one entry per CDR3 protein, with no DNA. In total, the table holds approximately 400,000 distinct CDR3 sequences. Germline V gives CDR1 KGHSH, CDR2 LQKENI. The CDR3 covers 15 residues. Worth noting for this clonotype: Its antigen is currently unknown.

Study conclusions and caveats: Variability may have been added to patient repertoires by differing immunosuppressive treatments. Limited power may explain why concordant and discordant twins showed no difference in repertoire similarity. For IBD, no single strong associated signal or clonotype was supported.

Sequencing was performed on blood. The chain recombines TRBV18 with TRBJ1-1; the D call of TRBD1 rests on TCRdb alone, since no DNA is present to check it. This TCR was recovered from a human donor with ulcerative colitis or Crohn's disease, or a healthy co-twin of an affected twin (not recorded which). CDR3 sequence reads: CASSFTSGQAESSFF.